The 24 T cell receptor beta chains below all came from one sample that was sequenced in a study of blood T cell repertoires in COVID-19. Measured with immunoSEQ multiplex PCR; TCRdb has only the in-frame clones, and not every one. The sample records around 130,000 clones, roughly 80% being singletons. Sequencing was carried out using peripheral blood. The receptors shown here come from a woman in her forties or fifties with acute or convalescent COVID-19.

The CDR3 DNA reads as TGCGCCAGCAGCGCGGGACAGGGGGATAATTCACCCCTCCACTTT. Encoded protein: CASSAGQGDNSPLHF. The genes are TRBV5-1 and TRBJ1-6; TRBD1 aligns across 11 bases. The CDR3 is made up of 15 amino acids. J lost 5 bases, V lost 4 bases, and 2 bases had no gene match. Germline V lookup: CDR1 SGHRS, CDR2 YFSETQ.

J is TRBJ2-2 and V is TRBV9, with D unresolved. Per germline, CDR1 SGDLS and CDR2 YYNGEE. The CDR3 length is 13 residues. Trimming took off 4 bases at V and 5 bases at J, with 9 bases between the two ends. CDR3 DNA sequence: TGTGCCAGCAGCCTTGTCTCGACCGGGGAGCTGTTTTTT. Amino acid sequence: CASSLVSTGELFF.

J is TRBJ1-2 and V is TRBV6-2 or TRBV6-3; D unresolved. The CDR3 loop spans 11 amino acids. The V end lost 5 bases, the J end lost 7 bases, and 8 bases lay between the germline ends. Germline V gives CDR1 MNHEY, CDR2 SVGEGT. CDR3 nucleotide sequence: TGTGCCAGCAGTCGGACTGTTGGCTACACCTTC. This sequence encodes CASSRTVGYTF.

The chain uses TRBV6-5 and TRBJ2-1; 10 bases are a match to TRBD2. V trimming: 6 bases; J trimming: 6 bases; junction bases outside the gene matches: 8. Germline values: CDR1 MNHEY, CDR2 SVGAGI. The CDR3 totals 15 residues. The CDR3, as DNA: TGTGCCAGCAGCCCGGGACTAGCGAGGGGCAATGAGCAGTTCTTC. Residues: CASSPGLARGNEQFF.

The rearrangement links TRBV5-1 to TRBJ1-1, with a possible D match to TRBD1 (6 bases). V lost 3 bases, J lost 1 base, and 10 bases lay in between. The CDR3 contains 14 residues. Germline loops: CDR1 SGHRS, CDR2 YFSETQ. This CDR3 reads CASSSDSSNTEAFF. The CDR3 DNA reads TGCGCCAGCAGCTCGGACAGCTCGAACACTGAAGCTTTCTTT.

V and J are TRBV28 and TRBJ1-1, with D possibly TRBD1 on 5 matching bases. The CDR3 runs 15 residues. The V gene lost 3 bases and the J gene lost 0 bases, with 11 bases spanning the gap. CDR1 and CDR2 from the germline V gene are MDHEN and SYDVKM. In nucleotides, the CDR3 is TGTGCCAGCAGTTTGGGGGGGAGTATGAACACTGAAGCTTTCTTT. As protein: CASSLGGSMNTEAFF.

The chain has TRBV25-1 and TRBJ1-1; the D is unclear. In germline, CDR1 is MGHDK, CDR2 SYGVNS. This CDR3 spans 11 amino acids. V lost 5 bases to trimming and J lost 4 bases, with 5 bases between them. The CDR3 spells CASSYSTEAFF. CDR3 coding DNA: TGTGCCAGCAGTTACAGCACTGAAGCTTTCTTT.

This chain links TRBV4-1 with TRBJ1-2, with 8 nucleotides matching TRBD1. The CDR3 is made up of 16 amino acids. Trimming cost V 3 bases and J 2 bases; bases outside gene matches: 8. The V gene's germline CDR1 is MGHRA and CDR2 YSYEKL. The CDR3: CASSHSDRGVNYGYTF. In nucleotides, the CDR3 is TGCGCCAGCAGCCATTCCGACAGGGGAGTCAACTATGGCTACACCTTC.

The rearrangement links TRBV9 to TRBJ1-2; 10 positions agree with TRBD1. CDR3 size: 15 residues. Trimming removed 0 bases from V and 8 bases from J; junction bases left unmatched: 7. The V gene's germline CDR1 is SGDLS and CDR2 YYNGEE. DNA for the CDR3: TGTGCCAGCAGCGTAGAAGGGGACAGGGGTTTAGGCTACACCTTC. It yields the protein CASSVEGDRGLGYTF.

The rearrangement joins TRBV4-1 to TRBJ1-2, with D possibly TRBD1 on 6 matching bases. The CDR3 covers 15 residues. V was pared by 3 bases and J by 7 bases, with 18 bases between. CDR1 is MGHRA, CDR2 YSYEKL, per germline. In DNA, the CDR3 is TGCGCCAGCAGCCACCCGAAGGGGGAACTTGGTGGCTACACCTTC. Protein: CASSHPKGELGGYTF.

This rearrangement joins TRBV27 to TRBJ2-7; 8 nucleotides line up with TRBD1. CDR1 MNHEY and CDR2 SMNVEV come from the germline V gene (reference sequence). CDR3 length: 16 amino acids. Trimming cost V 5 bases and J 4 bases; bases outside gene matches: 13. The CDR3 protein is CASSPLGQVGIYEQYF. The CDR3 DNA sequence: TGTGCCAGCAGTCCCCTGGGACAGGTGGGAATATACGAGCAGTACTTC.

This chain links TRBV6-9 with TRBJ1-2, with 7 positions matching TRBD1. This CDR3 spans 15 amino acids. Trimming took 2 bases from V and 4 from J; bases not matched to a gene: 7. CDR1 MNHGY and CDR2 SVAAGI come from the germline V gene. The CDR3 bases are TGTGCCAGCAGTTATCCGGGACAGTGGATCTATGGCTACACCTTC. Amino acids: CASSYPGQWIYGYTF.

This sequence joins TRBV3-1 (or the pseudogene TRBV3-2) and TRBJ1-1; maybe TRBD1 (5 bases). V lost 1 base and J lost 1, with 10 bases in between. Germline CDR1 is LGHDT and CDR2 is YNNKEL (reference sequence). The CDR3 spans 15 residues. CDR3 sequence reads: CASSQGLGGNTEAFF. In DNA, the CDR3 is TGTGCCAGCAGCCAAGGATTGGGGGGGAACACTGAAGCTTTCTTT.

The chain employs TRBV11-2 and TRBJ1-2; 7 positions agree with TRBD1. Germline lookup yields CDR1 SGHAT and CDR2 FQNNGV. The CDR3 runs to 15 residues. The trim removed 5 bases at V and 8 bases at J, leaving 14 bases unmatched. CDR3 protein: CASSPGDRGYVGYTF. CDR3 in DNA: TGTGCCAGCAGCCCAGGGGACAGAGGCTATGTGGGCTACACCTTC.

The chain recombines TRBV4-1 with TRBJ1-1; the D gene is possibly TRBD1 (6 bases). The V end lost 3 bases, the J end lost 0 bases, and 17 bases lay between the germline ends. CDR3 length: 17 amino acids. Looked up from germline, CDR1 is MGHRA and CDR2 is YSYEKL. The CDR3 DNA follows: TGCGCCAGCAGCCATAGCAATCGGACAGCCTTGAACACTGAAGCTTTCTTT. It is translated as CASSHSNRTALNTEAFF.

J is TRBJ2-5 and V is TRBV5-1, with D possibly TRBD1 on 5 matching bases. This CDR3 spans 15 amino acids. The germline V gene encodes CDR1 SGHRS and CDR2 YFSETQ. The germline V and J ends were trimmed by 0 bases and 3 bases, with 12 bases remaining between them. CDR3 sequence reads: CASSLGSQGKETQYF. The CDR3 DNA follows: TGCGCCAGCAGCTTGGGGTCCCAGGGAAAAGAGACCCAGTACTTC.

This clone was found once. The V call is TRBV18, the J call TRBJ1-1; perhaps TRBD1 as D (6 bases). The CDR3 consists of 13 residues. The V end was cut by 2 bases, the J end by 6 bases, with 10 bases between. The germline V gene encodes CDR1 KGHSH and CDR2 LQKENI. CDR3 residues: CASSPSRGAEAFF. Written as DNA, the CDR3 is TGTGCCAGCTCACCATCCAGGGGCGCTGAAGCTTTCTTT. Full variable domain (remainder filled in from reference TRBV18 and TRBJ1-1): NAGVMQNPRHLVRRRGQEARLRCSPMKGHSHVYWYRQLPEEGLKFMVYLQKENIIDESGMPKERFSAEFPKEGPSILRIQQVVRGDSAAYFCASSPSRGAEAFFGQGTRLTVV.

The gene calls are TRBV6-1 and TRBJ2-3; 8 nucleotides line up with TRBD2. The CDR3 extends over 15 amino acids. The J segment lost 2 bases and the V segment lost 1 base, leaving 2 bases of the junction unmatched. The germline V gene encodes CDR1 MNHNS and CDR2 SASEGT. The CDR3 spells CASSEGLATTDTQYF. The CDR3 DNA sequence: TGTGCCAGCAGTGAAGGACTAGCGACCACAGATACGCAGTATTTT.

Here the CDR3 DNA reads TGCGCCAGCAGCTCGATTGACAGGAACACTGAAGCTTTCTTT. The encoded protein is CASSSIDRNTEAFF. This sequence joins TRBV5-1 and TRBJ1-1; a possible D gene is TRBD1 (5 bases). The germline V gene has CDR1 SGHRS and CDR2 YFSETQ. The CDR3 extends over 14 amino acids. The V gene lost 3 bases and the J gene lost 1 base, with 10 bases spanning the gap.

The CDR3: CSVEEVSGGLTDTQYF. In DNA form, the CDR3 reads TGCAGCGTTGAAGAAGTCTCGGGGGGCCTCACAGATACGCAGTATTTT. The V and J genes are TRBV29-1 and TRBJ2-3; D might be TRBD2 (7 bases). V was cut by 0 bases and J by 2 bases, with 15 bases left in between. CDR3 size: 16 residues. Germline V gene data show CDR1 as SQVTM and CDR2 as ANQGSEA.

The chain links TRBV3-1 (or the pseudogene TRBV3-2) to TRBJ2-7, with TRBD1 as a possible D gene (5 bases). The CDR3 runs 15 residues. Between the trimmed V and J ends, which lost 0 bases and 0 bases, there was a span of 9 bases. Germline CDR1 is LGHDT and CDR2 is YNNKEL (reference sequence). CDR3 region: CASSQDQGSSYEQYF. Here the CDR3 DNA reads TGTGCCAGCAGCCAAGACCAGGGATCCTCCTACGAGCAGTACTTC.

The chain joins TRBV5-4 to TRBJ2-3, with 12 bases lining up with TRBD2. Germline values: CDR1 SGHNT, CDR2 YYREEE (reference sequence). This CDR3 region has 17 residues. After removal of 1 base from V and 0 bases from J, the junction contained 3 bases not matched to a gene. Here the CDR3 reads CASSLRLAGASTDTQYF. The DNA of the CDR3 is TGTGCCAGCAGCTTGAGACTAGCGGGGGCTAGCACAGATACGCAGTATTTT.

This clone was seen ten or more times. The chain uses TRBV9 and TRBJ2-7; no firm D call. Germline values: CDR1 SGDLS, CDR2 YYNGEE. This CDR3 spans 13 amino acids. Between the trimmed V and J ends, which lost 4 bases and 2 bases, there was a span of 10 bases. CDR3 nucleotides: TGTGCCAGCAGCCCAGAGGTTGCCTACGAGCAGTACTTC. It encodes CASSPEVAYEQYF. Full variable domain (remainder filled in from reference TRBV9 and TRBJ2-7): DSGVTQTPKHLITATGQRVTLRCSPRSGDLSVYWYQQSLDQGLQFLIQYYNGEERAKGNILERFSAQQFPDLHSELNLSSLELGDSALYFCASSPEVAYEQYFGPGTRLTVT.

The rearrangement links TRBV6-5 to TRBJ1-2, with TRBD1 matching 11 bases. V was clipped by 6 bases and J by 4 bases; unmatched bases: 7. The CDR3 consists of 15 residues. CDR1 and CDR2 (germline): MNHEY, SVGAGI. DNA for the CDR3: TGTGCCAGCAGGACGGACAGGGGGCTGAGCTATGGCTACACCTTC. Protein sequence: CASRTDRGLSYGYTF.